These 5 T cell receptor beta chains share one sample of origin, sequenced in a study of T cells in Graves' hyperthyroidism and ophthalmopathy. The investigators amplified TCR beta CDR3 regions from RNA transcripts. First-round RT-PCR targeting the TCR CDR3 was performed with the HTBI primer set. MiXCR, run by TCRdb on the multiplex PCR reads, gives a single entry per CDR3 protein. The sample yields about 400,000 distinct CDR3 sequences, under 15% seen once. The specimen was blood. The receptors stem from a woman under 40 with Graves' hyperthyroidism.

This clonotype was recorded a few times. This chain links TRBV9 with TRBJ1-1; no clear D gene. V gave up 0 bases and J gave up 1 base, with 10 bases separating them. The CDR3 totals 15 residues. CDR1 SGDLS and CDR2 YYNGEE come from the germline V gene. CDR3 sequence reads: CASSVGILRNTEAFF. The CDR3 DNA reads TGTGCCAGCAGCGTAGGCATCCTTCGGAACACTGAAGCTTTCTTT. Drawing the rest from reference TRBV9 and TRBJ1-1, the complete variable domain is DSGVTQTPKHLITATGQRVTLRCSPRSGDLSVYWYQQSLDQGLQFLIQYYNGEERAKGNILERFSAQQFPDLHSELNLSSLELGDSALYFCASSVGILRNTEAFFGQGTRLTVV.

This clonotype was seen at least ten times. The chain has TRBV6-1 and TRBJ2-1; TRBD1 is a possible D gene (5 bases). With 10 bases removed from V and 1 base from J, the gap between germline ends came to 11 bases. This CDR3 spans 13 amino acids. Germline V lookup: CDR1 MNHNS, CDR2 SASEGT. The CDR3 DNA follows: TGTGCCACCCAGGGATGGTCCTACAATGAGCAGTTCTTC. Its translation is CATQGWSYNEQFF.

This clonotype was counted ten times or more. The V gene is TRBV28, the J gene TRBJ1-6; possibly TRBD1 for D (6 bases). Deletions cut 5 bases from V and 9 bases from J, with 17 bases between. Germline-derived CDR1 and CDR2 are MDHEN and SYDVKM. This CDR3 is built from 15 residues. The CDR3 nucleotides read TGTGCCAGCAGTGTAGACAGGTTGGGTGGTTCACCCCTCCACTTT. Protein product: CASSVDRLGGSPLHF.

This chain connects TRBV10-3 to TRBJ1-5; D is possibly TRBD1 (5 bases). The V end lost 2 bases, the J end lost 7 bases, and 12 bases lay between the germline ends. Germline CDR1 is ENHRY and CDR2 is SYGVKD. CDR3 length: 14 amino acids. CDR3 amino acids: CAISERGDGQPQHF. DNA of the CDR3: TGTGCCATCAGTGAGAGAGGGGATGGGCAGCCCCAGCATTTT.

This clonotype was detected ten times or more. The chain couples TRBV28 to TRBJ1-5; D remains ambiguous. V lost 3 bases to trimming and J lost 0 bases, with 6 bases between them. The CDR3 has 14 residues. From germline, CDR1 is MDHEN and CDR2 SYDVKM. For the CDR3, the DNA is TGTGCCAGCAGTTTGTTCGCTAGCAATCAGCCCCAGCATTTT. It specifies CASSLFASNQPQHF.